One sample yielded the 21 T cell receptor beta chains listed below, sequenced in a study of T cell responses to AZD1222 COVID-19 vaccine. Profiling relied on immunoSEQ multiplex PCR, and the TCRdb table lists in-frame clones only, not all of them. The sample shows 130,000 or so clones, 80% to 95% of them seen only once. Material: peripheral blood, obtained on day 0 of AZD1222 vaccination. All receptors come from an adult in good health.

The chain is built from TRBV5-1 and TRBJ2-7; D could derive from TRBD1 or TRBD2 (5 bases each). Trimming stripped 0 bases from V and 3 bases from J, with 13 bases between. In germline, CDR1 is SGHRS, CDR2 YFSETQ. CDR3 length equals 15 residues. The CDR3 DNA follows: TGCGCCAGCAGCTTGGCCGAGGGGCAATTCTACGAGCAGTACTTC. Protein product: CASSLAEGQFYEQYF.

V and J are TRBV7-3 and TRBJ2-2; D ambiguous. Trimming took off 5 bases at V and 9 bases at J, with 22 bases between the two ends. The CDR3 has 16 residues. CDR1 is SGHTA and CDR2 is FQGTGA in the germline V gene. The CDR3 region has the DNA TGTGCCAGCAGCCCCCGCTACGGGTTTTGGGCCCGGGAGCTGTTTTTT. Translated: CASSPRYGFWARELFF.

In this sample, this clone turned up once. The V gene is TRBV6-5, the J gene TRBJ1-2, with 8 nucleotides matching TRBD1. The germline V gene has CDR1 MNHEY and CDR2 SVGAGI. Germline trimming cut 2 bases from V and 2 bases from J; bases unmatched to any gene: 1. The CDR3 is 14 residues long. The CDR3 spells CASSYHRGNYGYTF. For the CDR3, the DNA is TGTGCCAGCAGTTACCACAGGGGGAACTATGGCTACACCTTC.

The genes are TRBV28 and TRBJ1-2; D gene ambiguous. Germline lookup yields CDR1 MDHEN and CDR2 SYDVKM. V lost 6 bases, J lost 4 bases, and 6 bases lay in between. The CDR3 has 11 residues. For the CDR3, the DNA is TGTGCCAGCAGCCCGGCCTATGGCTACACCTTC. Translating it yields CASSPAYGYTF.

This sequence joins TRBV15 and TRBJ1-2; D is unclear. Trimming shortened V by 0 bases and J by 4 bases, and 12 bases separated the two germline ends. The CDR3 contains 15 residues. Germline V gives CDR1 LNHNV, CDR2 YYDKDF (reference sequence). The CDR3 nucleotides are TGTGCCACCAGCAGAGACGGGAAGCTCGGCTATGGCTACACCTTC. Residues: CATSRDGKLGYGYTF.

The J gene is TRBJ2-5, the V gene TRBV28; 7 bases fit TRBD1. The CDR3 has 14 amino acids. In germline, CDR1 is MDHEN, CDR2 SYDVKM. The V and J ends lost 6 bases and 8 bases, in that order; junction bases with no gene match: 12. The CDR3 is CASSQPQGLLTQYF. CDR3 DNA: TGTGCCAGCAGCCAACCACAGGGGTTGTTAACCCAGTACTTC.

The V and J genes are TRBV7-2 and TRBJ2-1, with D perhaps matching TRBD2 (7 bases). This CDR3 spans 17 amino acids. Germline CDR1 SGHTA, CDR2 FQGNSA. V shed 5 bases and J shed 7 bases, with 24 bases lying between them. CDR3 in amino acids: CASSRWNRGATLNEQFF. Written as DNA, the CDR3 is TGTGCCAGCAGCCGGTGGAATCGGGGGGCGACGTTGAATGAGCAGTTCTTC.

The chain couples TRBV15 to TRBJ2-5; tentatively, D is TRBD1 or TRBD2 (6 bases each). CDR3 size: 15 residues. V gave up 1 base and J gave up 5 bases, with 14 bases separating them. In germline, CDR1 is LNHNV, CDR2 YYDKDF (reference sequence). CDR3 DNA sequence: TGTGCCACCAGCAGAGCCTCCAGGAGGGGGGAGACCCAGTACTTC. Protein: CATSRASRRGETQYF. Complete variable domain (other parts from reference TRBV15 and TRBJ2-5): DAMVIQNPRYQVTQFGKPVTLSCSQTLNHNVMYWYQQKSSQAPKLLFHYYDKDFNNEADTPDNFQSRRPNTSFCFLDIRSPGLGDTAMYLCATSRASRRGETQYFGPGTRLLVL.

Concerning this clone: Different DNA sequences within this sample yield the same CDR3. CDR3 sequence (DNA): TGTGCCAGCAGCCCTTTGGCGGGGCCCTACAATGAGCAGTTCTTC. Translating it yields CASSPLAGPYNEQFF. The V and J genes are TRBV9 and TRBJ2-1, with D possibly matching TRBD2 (6 bases). Trimming took 4 bases from V and 2 from J, leaving 13 bases between them. The CDR3 length is 15 residues. Germline lookup yields CDR1 SGDLS and CDR2 YYNGEE.

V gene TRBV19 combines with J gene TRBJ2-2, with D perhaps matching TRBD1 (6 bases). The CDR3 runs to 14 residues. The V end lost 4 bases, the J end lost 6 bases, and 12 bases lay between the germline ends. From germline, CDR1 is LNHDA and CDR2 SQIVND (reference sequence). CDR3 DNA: TGTGCCAGTAGTACCACGCGGACAGCCGGGGAGCTGTTTTTT. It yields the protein CASSTTRTAGELFF. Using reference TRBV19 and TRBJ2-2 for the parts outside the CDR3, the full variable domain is DGGITQSPKYLFRKEGQNVTLSCEQNLNHDAMYWYRQDPGQGLRLIYYSQIVNDFQKGDIAEGYSVSREKKESFPLTVTSAQKNPTAFYLCASSTTRTAGELFFGEGSRLTVL.

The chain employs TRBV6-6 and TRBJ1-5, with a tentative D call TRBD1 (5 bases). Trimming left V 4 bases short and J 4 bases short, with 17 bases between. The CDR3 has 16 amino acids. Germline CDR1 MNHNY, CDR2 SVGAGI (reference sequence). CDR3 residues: CASSSTGGGNNQPQHF. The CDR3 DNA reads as TGTGCCAGCAGTTCCACTGGGGGGGGAAATAATCAGCCCCAGCATTTT.

CDR3 protein: CASSSWPSGLSPYNEQFF. In DNA, the CDR3 is TGTGCCAGCAGCTCTTGGCCTAGCGGTCTATCCCCCTACAATGAGCAGTTCTTC. This chain joins TRBV11-2 and TRBJ2-1, with 7 bases that match TRBD2. Losses at the gene ends were 4 bases for V and 2 bases for J; bases not matched to a gene: 14. This CDR3 contains 18 residues. Germline V gene data show CDR1 as SGHAT and CDR2 as FQNNGV.

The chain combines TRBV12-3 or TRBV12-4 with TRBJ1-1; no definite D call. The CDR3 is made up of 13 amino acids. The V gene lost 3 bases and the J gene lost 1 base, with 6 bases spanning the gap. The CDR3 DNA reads TGTGCCAGCAGTTTTCTGGAGAACACTGAAGCTTTCTTT. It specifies CASSFLENTEAFF.

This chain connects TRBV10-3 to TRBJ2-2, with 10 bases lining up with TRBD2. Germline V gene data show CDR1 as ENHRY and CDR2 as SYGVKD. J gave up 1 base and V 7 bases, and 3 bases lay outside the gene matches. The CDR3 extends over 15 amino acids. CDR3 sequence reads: CAIKGTSENTGELFF. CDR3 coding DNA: TGTGCCATCAAAGGGACTAGCGAGAACACCGGGGAGCTGTTTTTT.

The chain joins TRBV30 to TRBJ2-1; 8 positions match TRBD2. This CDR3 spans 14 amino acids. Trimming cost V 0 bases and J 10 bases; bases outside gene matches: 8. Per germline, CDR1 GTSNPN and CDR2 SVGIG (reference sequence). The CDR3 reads CAWSVWREDWEQFF. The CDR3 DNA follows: TGTGCCTGGAGTGTATGGCGGGAGGATTGGGAGCAGTTCTTC. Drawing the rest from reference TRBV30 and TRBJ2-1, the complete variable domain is SQTIHQWPATLVQPVGSPLSLECTVEGTSNPNLYWYRQAAGRGLQLLFYSVGIGQISSEVPQNLSASRPQDRQFILSSKKLLLSDSGFYLCAWSVWREDWEQFFGPGTRLTVL.

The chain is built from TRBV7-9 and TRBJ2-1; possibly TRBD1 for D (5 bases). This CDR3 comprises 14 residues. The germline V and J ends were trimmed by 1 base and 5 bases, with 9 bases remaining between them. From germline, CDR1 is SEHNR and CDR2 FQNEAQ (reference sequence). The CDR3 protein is CASSLGLRDNEQFF. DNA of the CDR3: TGTGCCAGCAGCTTAGGGCTCAGGGACAATGAGCAGTTCTTC.

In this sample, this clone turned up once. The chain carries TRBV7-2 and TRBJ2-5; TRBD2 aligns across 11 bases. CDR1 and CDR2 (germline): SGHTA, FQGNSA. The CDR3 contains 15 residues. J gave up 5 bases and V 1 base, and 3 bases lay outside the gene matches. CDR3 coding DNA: TGTGCCAGCAGCTTAGGACTAGCGGGATTGGAGACCCAGTACTTC. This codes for CASSLGLAGLETQYF.

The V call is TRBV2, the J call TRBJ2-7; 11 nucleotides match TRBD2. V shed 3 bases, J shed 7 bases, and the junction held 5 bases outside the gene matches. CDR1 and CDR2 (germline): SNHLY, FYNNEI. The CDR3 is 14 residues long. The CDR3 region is CASSDSGRAGEQYF. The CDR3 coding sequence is TGTGCCAGCAGTGATAGCGGGAGGGCCGGGGAGCAGTACTTC.

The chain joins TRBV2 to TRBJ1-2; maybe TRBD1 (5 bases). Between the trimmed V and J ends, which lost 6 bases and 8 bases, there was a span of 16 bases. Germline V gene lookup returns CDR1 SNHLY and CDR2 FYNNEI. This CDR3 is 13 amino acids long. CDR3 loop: CASSPEGSSGYTF. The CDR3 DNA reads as TGTGCCAGCAGCCCGGAGGGGTCCAGCGGCTACACCTTC.

CDR3 sequence: CASSFGRFTGANVLTF. CDR3 sequence (DNA): TGTGCCAGCAGCTTTGGACGCTTTACCGGGGCCAACGTCCTGACTTTC. The genes are TRBV11-2 and TRBJ2-6; D uncertain. There are 16 residues in the CDR3. Germline loops: CDR1 SGHAT, CDR2 FQNNGV. V shed 3 bases and J shed 4 bases, with 13 bases lying between them.

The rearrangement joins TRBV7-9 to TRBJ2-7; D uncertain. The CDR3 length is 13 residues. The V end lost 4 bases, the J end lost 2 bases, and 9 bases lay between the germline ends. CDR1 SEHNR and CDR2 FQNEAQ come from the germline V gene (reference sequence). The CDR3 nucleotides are TGTGCCAGCAGCTCGGCCCCTGCCTACGAGCAGTACTTC. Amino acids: CASSSAPAYEQYF.